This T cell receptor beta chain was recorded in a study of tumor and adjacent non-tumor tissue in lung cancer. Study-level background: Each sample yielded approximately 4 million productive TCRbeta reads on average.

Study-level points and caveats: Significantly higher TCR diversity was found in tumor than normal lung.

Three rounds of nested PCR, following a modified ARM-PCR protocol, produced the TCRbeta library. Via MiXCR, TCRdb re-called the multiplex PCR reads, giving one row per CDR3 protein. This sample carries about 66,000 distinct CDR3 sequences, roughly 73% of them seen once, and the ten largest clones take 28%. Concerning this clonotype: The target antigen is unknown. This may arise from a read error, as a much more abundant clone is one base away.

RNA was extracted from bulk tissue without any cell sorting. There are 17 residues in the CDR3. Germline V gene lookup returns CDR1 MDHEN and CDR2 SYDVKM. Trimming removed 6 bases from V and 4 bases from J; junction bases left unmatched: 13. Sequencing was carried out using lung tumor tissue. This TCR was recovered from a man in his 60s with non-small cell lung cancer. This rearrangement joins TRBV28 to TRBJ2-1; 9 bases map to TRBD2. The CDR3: CASRFRAGLAEYNEQFF. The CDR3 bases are TGTGCCAGCAGATTCAGGGCGGGACTAGCAGAATACAATGAGCAGTTCTTC. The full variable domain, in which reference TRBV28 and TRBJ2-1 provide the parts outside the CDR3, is DVKVTQSSRYLVKRTGEKVFLECVQDMDHENMFWYRQDPGLGLRLIYFSYDVKMKEKGDIPEGYSVSREKKERFSLILESASTNQTSMYLCASRFRAGLAEYNEQFFGPGTRLTVL.